Sequencing of this TCR beta chain was carried out in a study of CD8 T cells in ankylosing spondylitis. TCRdb re-called the 5' RACE reads with MiXCR, one entry per CDR3 protein. Of under 250,000 distinct CDR3 sequences in the sample, roughly 32% are singletons; the top ten hold roughly 4.2%. Overall study findings and caveats: It appeared that ankylosing spondylitis blood was characterized by a TCR beta motif of about 8 highly homologous variants. Some of these motif variants have turned up before, in reports on reactive arthritis synovial fluid and blood. Significant enrichment of disease-linked clones was reported in matched ankylosing spondylitis synovial fluid. The authors found the disease-linked clones to be CD8+ and relatively rare in peripheral blood.

The CDR3 covers 14 residues. Germline assignment: CDR1 LGHDT and CDR2 YNNKEL (reference sequence). Trimming pared 3 bases from V and 2 bases from J, leaving 10 bases between. Only a few counts were recorded for this clonotype. Its antigen is currently unknown. Sequencing was done on a sample of blood, either unsorted or a sorted T cell fraction (not recorded which). The chain employs TRBV3-1 and TRBJ2-5; D possibly corresponds to TRBD2 (5 bases). The receptor comes from a male donor with ankylosing spondylitis or in good health (not recorded which). This CDR3 reads CASSQRVAQETQYF. The DNA for the CDR3 is TGTGCCAGCAGCCAGAGGGTGGCGCAAGAGACCCAGTACTTC.